Listed below are T cell receptor beta chains from one sample, sequenced in a study of identical twins. Each CDR3 protein is one row after TCRdb ran MiXCR on the 5' RACE reads. The table includes around 230,000 distinct CDR3 sequences, 6.5% to 8% detected once. This sample was also put to use in a study of T cells expressing NK-cell markers.

Source material: CD8+ T cells sorted from blood. Receptor source: a woman aged 18-30 years in good health. CDR3s include the opening cysteine and the closing phenylalanine or tryptophan.

v_gene	j_gene	CDR3aa
TRBV7-2	TRBJ2-1	CASSLGLAANNEQFF
TRBV6-5	TRBJ2-5	CASSYDLAGKETQYF
TRBV27	TRBJ2-5	CASKGPIRGETQYF
TRBV30	TRBJ1-1	CAWSVDVREFF
TRBV10-2	TRBJ2-7	CASGSGPLAEQYF
TRBV27	TRBJ2-7	CASETSGSLPYEQYF
TRBV9	TRBJ1-2	CASSAISGYTF
TRBV5-5	TRBJ1-2	CASSLAETVGLSYTF
TRBV7-9	TRBJ1-2	CASSSRQGGYTF
TRBV4-3	TRBJ1-2	CASSQLDRENYGYTF
TRBV7-8	TRBJ2-1	CASSLGTGVNEQFF
TRBV9	TRBJ2-1	CASSASHEQFF